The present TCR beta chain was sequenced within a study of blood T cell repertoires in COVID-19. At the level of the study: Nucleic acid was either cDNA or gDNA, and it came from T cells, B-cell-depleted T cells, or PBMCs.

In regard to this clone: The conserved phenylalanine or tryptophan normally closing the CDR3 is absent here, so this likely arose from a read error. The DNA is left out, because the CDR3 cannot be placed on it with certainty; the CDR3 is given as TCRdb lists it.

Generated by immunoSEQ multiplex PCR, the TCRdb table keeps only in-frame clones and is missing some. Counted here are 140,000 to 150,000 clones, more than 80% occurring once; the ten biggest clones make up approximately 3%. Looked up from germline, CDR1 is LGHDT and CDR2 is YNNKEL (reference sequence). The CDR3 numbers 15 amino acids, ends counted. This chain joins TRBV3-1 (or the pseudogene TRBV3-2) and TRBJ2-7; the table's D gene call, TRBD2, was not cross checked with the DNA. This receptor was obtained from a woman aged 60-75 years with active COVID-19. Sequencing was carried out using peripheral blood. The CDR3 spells CASSQMCLGASGRTR.